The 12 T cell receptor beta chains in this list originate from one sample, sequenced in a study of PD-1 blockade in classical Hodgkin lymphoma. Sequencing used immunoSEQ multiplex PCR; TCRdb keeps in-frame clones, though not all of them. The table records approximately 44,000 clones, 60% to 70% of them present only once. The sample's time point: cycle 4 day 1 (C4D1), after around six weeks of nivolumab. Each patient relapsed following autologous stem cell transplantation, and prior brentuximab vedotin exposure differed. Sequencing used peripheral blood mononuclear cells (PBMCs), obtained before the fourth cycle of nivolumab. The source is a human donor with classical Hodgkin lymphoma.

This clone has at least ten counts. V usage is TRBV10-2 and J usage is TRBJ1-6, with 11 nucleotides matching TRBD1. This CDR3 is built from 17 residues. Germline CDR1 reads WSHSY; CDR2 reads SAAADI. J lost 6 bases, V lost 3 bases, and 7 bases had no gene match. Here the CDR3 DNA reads TGCGCCAGCAGTGATACCGGACAGGGGGCGCGTAATTCACCCCTCCACTTT. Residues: CASSDTGQGARNSPLHF.

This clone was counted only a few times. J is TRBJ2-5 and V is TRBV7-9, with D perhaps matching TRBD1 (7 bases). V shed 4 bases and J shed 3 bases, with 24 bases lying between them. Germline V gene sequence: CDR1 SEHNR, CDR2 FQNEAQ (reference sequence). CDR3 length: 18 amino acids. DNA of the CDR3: TGTGCCAGCAGCTGGGACGGGGTACTCCAGGGGGGTAAAGAGACCCAGTACTTC. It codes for CASSWDGVLQGGKETQYF.

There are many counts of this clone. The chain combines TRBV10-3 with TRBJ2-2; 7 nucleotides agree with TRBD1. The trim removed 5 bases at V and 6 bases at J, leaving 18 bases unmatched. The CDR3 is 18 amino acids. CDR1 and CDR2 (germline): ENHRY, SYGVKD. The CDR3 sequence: CAISLDRPWASFAGELFF. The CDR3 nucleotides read TGTGCCATCAGTCTGGACAGGCCCTGGGCTAGTTTCGCCGGGGAGCTGTTTTTT.

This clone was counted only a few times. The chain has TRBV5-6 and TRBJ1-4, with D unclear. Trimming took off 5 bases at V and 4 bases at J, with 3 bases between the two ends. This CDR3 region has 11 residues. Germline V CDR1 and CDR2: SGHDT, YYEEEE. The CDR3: CASSLNEKLFF. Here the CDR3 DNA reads TGTGCCAGCAGTCTTAATGAAAAACTGTTTTTT.

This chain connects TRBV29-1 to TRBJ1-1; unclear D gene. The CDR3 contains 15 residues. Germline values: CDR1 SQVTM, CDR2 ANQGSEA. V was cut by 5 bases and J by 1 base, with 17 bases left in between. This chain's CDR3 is CSVSKGRPGNTEAFF. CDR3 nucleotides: TGCAGCGTTTCTAAAGGCCGCCCTGGGAACACTGAAGCTTTCTTT.

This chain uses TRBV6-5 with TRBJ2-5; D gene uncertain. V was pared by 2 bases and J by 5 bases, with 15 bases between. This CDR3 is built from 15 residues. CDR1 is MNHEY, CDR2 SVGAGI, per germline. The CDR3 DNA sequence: TGTGCCAGCAGTTACCCCGCCGGAGCCAGGGAGACCCAGTACTTC. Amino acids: CASSYPAGARETQYF.

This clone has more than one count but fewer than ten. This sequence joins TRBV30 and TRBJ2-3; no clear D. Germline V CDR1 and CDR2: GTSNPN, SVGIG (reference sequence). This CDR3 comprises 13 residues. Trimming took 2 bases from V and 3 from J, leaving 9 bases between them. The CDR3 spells CAWSPRRTDTQYF. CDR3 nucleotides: TGTGCCTGGAGTCCCCGGCGGACAGATACGCAGTATTTT.

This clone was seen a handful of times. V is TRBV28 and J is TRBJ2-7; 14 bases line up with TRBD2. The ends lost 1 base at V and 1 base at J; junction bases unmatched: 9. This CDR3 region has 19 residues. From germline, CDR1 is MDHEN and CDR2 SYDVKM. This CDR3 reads CASSLSSPGLAGVSYEQYF. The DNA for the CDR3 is TGTGCCAGCAGTTTATCTTCCCCGGGACTAGCGGGAGTATCCTACGAGCAGTACTTC.

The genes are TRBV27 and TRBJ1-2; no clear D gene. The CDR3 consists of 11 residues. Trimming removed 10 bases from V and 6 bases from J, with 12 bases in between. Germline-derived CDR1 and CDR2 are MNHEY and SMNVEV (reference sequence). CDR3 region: CATPDVHGYTF. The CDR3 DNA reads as TGTGCCACTCCGGACGTACATGGCTACACCTTC.

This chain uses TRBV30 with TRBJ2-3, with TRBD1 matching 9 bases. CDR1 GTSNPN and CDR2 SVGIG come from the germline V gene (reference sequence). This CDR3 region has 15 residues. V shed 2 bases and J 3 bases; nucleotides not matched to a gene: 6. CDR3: CAWSSTGGETDTQYF. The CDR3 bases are TGTGCCTGGAGTTCTACAGGGGGCGAAACAGATACGCAGTATTTT.

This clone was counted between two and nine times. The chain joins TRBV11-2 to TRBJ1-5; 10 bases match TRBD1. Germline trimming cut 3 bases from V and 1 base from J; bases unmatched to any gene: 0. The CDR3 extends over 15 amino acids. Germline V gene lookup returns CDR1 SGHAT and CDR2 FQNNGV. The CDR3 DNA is TGTGCCAGCAGCTTGGGACAGGGGAGCAATCAGCCCCAGCATTTT. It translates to CASSLGQGSNQPQHF.

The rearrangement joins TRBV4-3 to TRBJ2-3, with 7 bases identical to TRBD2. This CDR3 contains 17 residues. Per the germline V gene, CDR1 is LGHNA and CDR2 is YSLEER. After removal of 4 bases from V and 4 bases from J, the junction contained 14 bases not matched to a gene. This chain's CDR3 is CASSLGTTSGSADTQYF. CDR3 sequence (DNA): TGCGCCAGCAGCCTAGGGACTACCTCGGGAAGCGCAGATACGCAGTATTTT.